The text below deals with one T cell receptor (beta chain). The antigen is unknown. The authors split each subset's genomic DNA evenly across several immunoSEQ plates. Some clones are missing from TCRdb's copy, which holds only in-frame ones; the method was immunoSEQ multiplex PCR. Of about 820,000 clones in the sample, about 92% are singletons; the top ten hold more than 20%. The sample originates from a study of shared clonotypes between healthy human individuals. About the study: Plates per donor: three CD4 naive, three CD4 memory, two CD8 naive, one CD8 memory.

Study results and limitations: When naive CD4 clonotypes were compared across a few donors, approximately 4.9% were shared. Only blood was sampled, and tissue TCR repertoires likely differ from blood ones.

Cells designated naive CD8 were CD45RO-negative and were positively selected for CCR7, with terminally differentiated effector memory CD45RA+ cells excluded. This CDR3 spans 11 amino acids. Trimming cost V 7 bases and J 10 bases; bases outside gene matches: 7. Germline V gives CDR1 MNHNS, CDR2 SASEGT. Sequencing was carried out using naive CD8+ T cells sorted from blood. The chain recombines TRBV6-1 with TRBJ2-7, with 7 bases matching TRBD2. This clonotype originated in a man aged 25-45 years in good health. In DNA, the CDR3 is TGTGCCAGCACAGGGACGGGGGGACAGTACTTC. Its protein is CASTGTGGQYF.